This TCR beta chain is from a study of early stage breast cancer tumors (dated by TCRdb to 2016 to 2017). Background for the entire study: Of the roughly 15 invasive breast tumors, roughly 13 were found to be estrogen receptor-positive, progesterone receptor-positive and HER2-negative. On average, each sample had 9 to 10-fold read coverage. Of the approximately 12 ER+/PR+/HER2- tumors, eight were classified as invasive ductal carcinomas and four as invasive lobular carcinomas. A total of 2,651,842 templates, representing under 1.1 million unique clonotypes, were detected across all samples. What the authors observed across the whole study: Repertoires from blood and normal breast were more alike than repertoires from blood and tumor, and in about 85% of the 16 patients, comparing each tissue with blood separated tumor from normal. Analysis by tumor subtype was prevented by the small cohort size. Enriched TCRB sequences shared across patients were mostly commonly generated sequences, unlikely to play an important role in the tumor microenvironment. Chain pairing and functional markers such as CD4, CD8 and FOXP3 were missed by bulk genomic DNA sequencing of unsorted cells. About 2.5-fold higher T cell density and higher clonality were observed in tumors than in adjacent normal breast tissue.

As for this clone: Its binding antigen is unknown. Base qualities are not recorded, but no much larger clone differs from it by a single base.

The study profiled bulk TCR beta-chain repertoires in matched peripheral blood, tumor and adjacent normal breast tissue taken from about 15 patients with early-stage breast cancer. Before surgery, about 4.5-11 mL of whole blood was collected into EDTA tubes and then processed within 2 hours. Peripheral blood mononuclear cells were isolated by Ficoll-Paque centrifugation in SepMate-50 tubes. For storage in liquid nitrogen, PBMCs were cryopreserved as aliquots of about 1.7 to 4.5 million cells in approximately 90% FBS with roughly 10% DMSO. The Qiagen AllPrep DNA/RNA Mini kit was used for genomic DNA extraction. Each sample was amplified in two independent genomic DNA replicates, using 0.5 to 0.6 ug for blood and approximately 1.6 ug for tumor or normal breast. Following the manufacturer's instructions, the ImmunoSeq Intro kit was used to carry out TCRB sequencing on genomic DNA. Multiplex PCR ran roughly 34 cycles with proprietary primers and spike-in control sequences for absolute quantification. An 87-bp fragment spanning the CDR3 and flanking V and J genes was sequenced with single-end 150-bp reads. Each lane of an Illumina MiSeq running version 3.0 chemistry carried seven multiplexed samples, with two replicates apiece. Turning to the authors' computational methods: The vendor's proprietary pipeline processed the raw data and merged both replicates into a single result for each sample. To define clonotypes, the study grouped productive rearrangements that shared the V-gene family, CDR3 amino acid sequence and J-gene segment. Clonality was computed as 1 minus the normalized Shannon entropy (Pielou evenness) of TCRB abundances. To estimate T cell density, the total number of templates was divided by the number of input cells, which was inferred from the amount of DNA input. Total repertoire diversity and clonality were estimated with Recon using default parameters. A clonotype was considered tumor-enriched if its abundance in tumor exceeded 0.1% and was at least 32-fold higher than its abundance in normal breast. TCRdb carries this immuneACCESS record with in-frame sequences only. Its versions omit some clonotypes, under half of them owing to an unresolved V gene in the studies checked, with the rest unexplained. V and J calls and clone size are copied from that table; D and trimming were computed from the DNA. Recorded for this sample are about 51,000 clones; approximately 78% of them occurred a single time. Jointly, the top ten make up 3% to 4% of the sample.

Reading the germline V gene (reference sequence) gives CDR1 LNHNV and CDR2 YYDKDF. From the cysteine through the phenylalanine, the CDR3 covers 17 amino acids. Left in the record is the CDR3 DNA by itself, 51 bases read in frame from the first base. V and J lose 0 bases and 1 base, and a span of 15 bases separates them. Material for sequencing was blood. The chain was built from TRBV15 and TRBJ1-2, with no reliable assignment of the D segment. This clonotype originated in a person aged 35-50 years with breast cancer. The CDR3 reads CATSRDRAGTYNYGYTF. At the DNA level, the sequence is TGTGCCACCAGCAGAGATAGGGCAGGTACTTATAACTATGGCTACACCTTC.